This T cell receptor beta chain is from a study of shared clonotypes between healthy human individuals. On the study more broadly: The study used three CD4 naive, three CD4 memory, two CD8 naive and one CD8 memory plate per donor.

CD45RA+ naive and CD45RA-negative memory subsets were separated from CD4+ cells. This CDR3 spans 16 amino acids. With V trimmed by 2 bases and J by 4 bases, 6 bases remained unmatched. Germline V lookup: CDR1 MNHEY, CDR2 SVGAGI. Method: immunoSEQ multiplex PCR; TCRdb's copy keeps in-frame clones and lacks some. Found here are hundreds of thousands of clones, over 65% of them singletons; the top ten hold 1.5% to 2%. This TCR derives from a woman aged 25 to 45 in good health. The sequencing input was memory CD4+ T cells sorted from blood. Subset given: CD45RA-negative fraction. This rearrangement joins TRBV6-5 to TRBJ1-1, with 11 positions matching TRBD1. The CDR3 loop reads CASSYEAGTGGTEAFF. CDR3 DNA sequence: TGTGCCAGCAGTTACGAAGCCGGGACAGGGGGCACTGAAGCTTTCTTT.